A single T cell receptor (beta chain) is shown here with its context. Its cognate antigen is unknown. CDR1 and CDR2 (germline): KGHSH, LQKENI. The CDR3 has 15 residues. V was clipped by 3 bases and J by 1 base, with 12 bases between them. These data originate in a study of brain T cells in children with intractable seizures. Profiled with immunoSEQ multiplex PCR; TCRdb holds only in-frame clones, not every one. The sample includes 340,000 or so clones, over 90% of them seen just once. Broader study findings: Only CDR3 sequence similarity suggested viral specificity, without known HCMV serostatus. Absence of clones before surgery may stem from lower sequencing depth.

Time point of the sample: blood from clinic visit 5 months post-surgery; TSC patient then seizure free. Pre-surgery treatment included at least one anti-epileptic drug. Sequences were derived from peripheral blood, sampled 4 to 5 months after surgery. This chain links TRBV18 with TRBJ1-1; D is uncertain. The TCR originated in a boy under three years old with tuberous sclerosis and intractable seizures. This CDR3 reads CASSPPRATNTEAFF. In nucleotides, the CDR3 is TGTGCCAGCTCACCCCCCCGGGCCACGAACACTGAAGCTTTCTTT.